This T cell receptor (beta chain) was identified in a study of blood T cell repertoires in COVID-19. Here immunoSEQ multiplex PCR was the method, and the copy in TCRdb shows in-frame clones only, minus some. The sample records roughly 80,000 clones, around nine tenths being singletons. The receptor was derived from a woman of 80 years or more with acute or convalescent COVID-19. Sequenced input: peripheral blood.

The DNA for the CDR3 is TGTGCCAGCAGCCAAGATGGGAGACAGGGTCTCTCTGGAAACACCATATATTTT. This codes for CASSQDGRQGLSGNTIYF. The chain recombines TRBV3-1 (or the pseudogene TRBV3-2) with TRBJ1-3; 7 positions agree with TRBD1. J lost 0 bases, V lost 0 bases, and 8 bases had no gene match. The CDR3 is 18 residues long. Germline V CDR1 and CDR2: LGHDT, YNNKEL (reference sequence).